Below are 26 T cell receptor beta chains sequenced from a single sample in a study of T-cell reconstitution after alpha-beta-depleted transplantation in children. Preparation of the TCRbeta library was carried out with unique molecular identifiers. TCRdb used MiXCR to reprocess the PCR reads, holding one entry per CDR3 protein. The sample holds around 250,000 distinct CDR3 sequences, over 20% seen once. This material consisted of PBMCs, taken before TCRalphabeta/CD19-depleted stem cell transplant. These receptors were taken from a girl aged 2-10 years with Fanconi anemia, due to receive a stem cell transplant.

This clonotype was seen more than once but under ten times. V and J are TRBV28 and TRBJ2-5; 8 bases line up with TRBD1. Germline CDR1 reads MDHEN; CDR2 reads SYDVKM. The CDR3 sequence is 16 residues long. Trimming cost V 5 bases and J 5 bases; bases outside gene matches: 13. CDR3 region: CASSVSGTGGGETQYF. The DNA of the CDR3 is TGTGCCAGCAGTGTTTCCGGGACAGGAGGTGGGGAGACCCAGTACTTC.

Regarding this clonotype: A junction end diverges from the germline sequence, so it may reflect a read error. This sequence joins TRBV20-1 and TRBJ1-5; D not resolved. The CDR3 totals 15 residues. In germline, CDR1 is DFQATT, CDR2 SNEGSKA (reference sequence). DNA for the CDR3: TGCTGTGCTAGAGATCCCCGATATAGCAATCAGCCCCAGCATTTT. It is translated as CCARDPRYSNQPQHF.

This clonotype was recorded many times. The chain recombines TRBV20-1 with TRBJ2-1; the D gene is possibly TRBD2 (6 bases). V gave up 6 bases and J gave up 5 bases, with 8 bases separating them. Germline V gene lookup returns CDR1 DFQATT and CDR2 SNEGSKA (reference sequence). The CDR3 sequence is 11 residues long. The CDR3 loop reads CSAGLDNEQFF. The CDR3 coding sequence is TGCAGTGCGGGACTGGACAATGAGCAGTTCTTC.

This chain connects TRBV13 to TRBJ2-3, with 8 bases that match TRBD2. This CDR3 contains 18 residues. Unmatched junction bases numbered 13, after V lost 5 bases and J lost 0 bases. Germline lookup yields CDR1 PRHDT and CDR2 FYEKMQ (reference sequence). CDR3 sequence: CASSPSGTRFSSTDTQYF. The CDR3 DNA sequence: TGTGCCAGCAGCCCGTCCGGGACTAGATTCTCTAGCACAGATACGCAGTATTTT.

The chain links TRBV7-9 to TRBJ2-1; TRBD1 might be the D (6 bases). The CDR3 covers 13 residues. Per the germline V gene, CDR1 is SEHNR and CDR2 is FQNEAQ (reference sequence). The V end was cut by 5 bases, the J end by 7 bases, with 12 bases between. The chain's CDR3 is CASSQLRGNEQFF. CDR3 bases: TGTGCCAGCAGCCAACTCAGGGGTAATGAGCAGTTCTTC.

Many counts were recorded for this clonotype. The CDR3 reads CSVTEAQFF. The CDR3 DNA reads TGCAGCGTTACTGAGGCGCAGTTCTTC. The chain has TRBV29-1 and TRBJ2-1, with no clear D. Between the trimmed V and J ends, which lost 5 bases and 12 bases, there was a span of 8 bases. The germline gives CDR1 SQVTM, CDR2 ANQGSEA. This CDR3 is 9 amino acids long.

The chain uses TRBV28 and TRBJ1-5; TRBD1 aligns across 7 bases. This CDR3 spans 16 amino acids. After removal of 4 bases from V and 0 bases from J, the junction contained 6 bases not matched to a gene. Per germline, CDR1 MDHEN and CDR2 SYDVKM. This CDR3 is CASSSTGEYSNQPQHF. The CDR3 DNA is TGTGCCAGCAGTTCCACAGGGGAATATAGCAATCAGCCCCAGCATTTT. The entire variable domain, with the rest obtained from reference TRBV28 and TRBJ1-5, is as follows: DVKVTQSSRYLVKRTGEKVFLECVQDMDHENMFWYRQDPGLGLRLIYFSYDVKMKEKGDIPEGYSVSREKKERFSLILESASTNQTSMYLCASSSTGEYSNQPQHFGDGTRLSIL.

This clonotype was seen many times. This chain joins TRBV7-9 and TRBJ2-3; 10 bases align to TRBD2. The CDR3 runs 17 residues. Germline V gene lookup returns CDR1 SEHNR and CDR2 FQNEAQ (reference sequence). The V segment lost 5 bases and the J segment 0 bases; nucleotides outside the gene matches: 8. The CDR3 is CASSRLAGVYSTDTQYF. CDR3 coding DNA: TGTGCCAGCAGCCGCCTAGCGGGAGTCTACAGCACAGATACGCAGTATTTT.

The sample holds many counts of this clonotype. The rearrangement links TRBV10-3 to TRBJ2-2, with D perhaps TRBD1 (5 bases). The germline V gene encodes CDR1 ENHRY and CDR2 SYGVKD. Trimming cost V 6 bases and J 6 bases, with 8 bases left between them. This CDR3 is built from 12 residues. CDR3 DNA: TGTGCCATCAGCCAGGGATCCGGGGAGCTGTTTTTT. As protein: CAISQGSGELFF.

This clonotype was recorded many times. The chain uses TRBV20-1 and TRBJ2-7; TRBD2 might be the D (7 bases). Trimming removed 1 base at V and 3 bases at J, with 16 bases between. The V gene's germline CDR1 is DFQATT and CDR2 SNEGSKA (reference sequence). The CDR3 runs 15 residues. For the CDR3, the DNA is TGCAGTGCTAGAGGATTCAGGGAGGGGGTCTACGAGCAGTACTTC. Amino acid sequence: CSARGFREGVYEQYF.

A few counts support this clonotype. The chain uses TRBV7-6 and TRBJ2-1; D not certain. The CDR3 has 15 residues. Germline V lookup: CDR1 SGHVS, CDR2 FNYEAQ. V gave up 5 bases and J gave up 2 bases, with 13 bases separating them. CDR3 protein: CASSGSSETYNEQFF. The DNA of the CDR3 is TGTGCCAGCAGCGGCTCCAGCGAAACCTACAATGAGCAGTTCTTC.

This clonotype was seen a few times. J is TRBJ2-6 and V is TRBV11-2; the D is unclear. V was shortened by 4 bases and J by 4 bases, with 5 bases between the two germline ends. Germline V gene lookup returns CDR1 SGHAT and CDR2 FQNNGV. CDR3 length: 13 amino acids. The CDR3 sequence is CASSSWGANVLTF. The CDR3, as DNA: TGTGCCAGCAGCTCCTGGGGGGCCAACGTCCTGACTTTC.

This clonotype has ten or more counts. The CDR3: CASSEGGTSTDTQYF. Here the CDR3 DNA reads TGTGCCAGCAGTGAGGGGGGGACTAGCACAGATACGCAGTATTTT. The chain combines TRBV2 with TRBJ2-3, with 7 bases fitting TRBD2. Trimming at V came to 3 bases and at J to 0 bases, leaving 3 bases not matched to a gene. Looked up from germline, CDR1 is SNHLY and CDR2 is FYNNEI. This CDR3 spans 15 amino acids.

This clonotype has only a few counts. This chain joins TRBV29-1 and TRBJ2-7, with D possibly matching TRBD2 (5 bases). The CDR3 extends over 13 amino acids. The ends were cut back, 4 bases at V and 7 bases at J, with 17 bases in the middle. Germline V gene lookup returns CDR1 SQVTM and CDR2 ANQGSEA. CDR3 bases: TGCAGCGTTGTCCGGGATCTGGGGTGGGAGCAGTACTTC. Its translation: CSVVRDLGWEQYF.

This chain connects TRBV10-3 to TRBJ2-2, with 11 bases aligning to TRBD2. Per the germline V gene, CDR1 is ENHRY and CDR2 is SYGVKD. Germline trimming cut 11 bases from V and 4 bases from J; bases unmatched to any gene: 15. This CDR3 contains 17 residues. The CDR3 coding sequence is TGTGCCTCCCGGGCATATAGCGGGAGGGCGGCCACCGGGGAGCTGTTTTTT. Translated: CASRAYSGRAATGELFF.

This clonotype was counted between two and nine times. The V call is TRBV28, the J call TRBJ1-2; 7 nucleotides align to TRBD1. Germline CDR1 and CDR2: MDHEN and SYDVKM. Unmatched junction bases numbered 17, after V lost 7 bases and J lost 3 bases. This CDR3 has 17 amino acids. DNA of the CDR3: TGTGCCAGCACCAGAATAAAGGGACAGCGCAATGACTATGGCTACACCTTC. It is translated as CASTRIKGQRNDYGYTF.

V gene TRBV20-1 combines with J gene TRBJ2-7, with D perhaps matching TRBD1 (7 bases). Trimming removed 0 bases at V and 2 bases at J, with 17 bases between. From germline, CDR1 is DFQATT and CDR2 SNEGSKA (reference sequence). This CDR3 spans 16 amino acids. CDR3 nucleotide sequence: TGCAGTGCTAGAGATCTATACGCAGGGGGGACCTACGAGCAGTACTTC. This codes for CSARDLYAGGTYEQYF.

Ten or more counts support this clonotype. The CDR3 DNA reads TGCAGCGCCTCGCCGCCGACAGGGGAGGAGACCCAGTACTTC. Protein product: CSASPPTGEETQYF. The chain links TRBV29-1 to TRBJ2-5, with 8 bases aligning to TRBD1. The germline V gene has CDR1 SQVTM and CDR2 ANQGSEA. Germline trimming cut 7 bases from V and 5 bases from J; bases unmatched to any gene: 12. This CDR3 contains 14 residues.

This clonotype appeared a few times. The chain has TRBV12-3 or TRBV12-4 and TRBJ1-1; no reliable D call. This CDR3 has 13 residues. V lost 6 bases and J 1 base, leaving 9 bases between the germline ends. The DNA of the CDR3 is TGTGCCAGCAGCTTCAGAGAGAACACTGAAGCTTTCTTT. It encodes CASSFRENTEAFF.

This clonotype has more than one count but fewer than ten. The chain couples TRBV28 to TRBJ1-2; D gene unclear. From germline, CDR1 is MDHEN and CDR2 SYDVKM. Between the trimmed V and J ends, which lost 1 base and 2 bases, there was a span of 5 bases. This CDR3 is built from 13 residues. The CDR3 DNA reads as TGTGCCAGCAGTTTATTGTGGAACTATGGCTACACCTTC. It codes for CASSLLWNYGYTF.

The CDR3 protein is CASSKGGGRGDYNEQFF. The CDR3 nucleotides read TGTGCCAGCAGCAAAGGAGGGGGCAGGGGTGATTACAATGAGCAGTTCTTC. The chain recombines TRBV21-1 with TRBJ2-1; TRBD1 is taken as the D call from the table, unchecked against the DNA. TRBV21-1 constitutes a pseudogene. CDR3 length: 17 residues.

This clonotype was recorded a few times. The chain has TRBV7-6 and TRBJ2-3, with 7 nucleotides matching TRBD1. The CDR3 runs to 11 residues. Germline V lookup: CDR1 SGHVS, CDR2 FNYEAQ. Trimming removed 3 bases from V and 10 bases from J; junction bases left unmatched: 1. The CDR3 is CASSLGTAQYF. The DNA of the CDR3 is TGTGCCAGCAGCTTGGGGACAGCGCAGTATTTT.

The V gene is TRBV7-2, the J gene TRBJ2-5; 7 positions match TRBD2. V dropped 1 base and J dropped 10; count of bases not matched to a gene: 9. Per germline, CDR1 SGHTA and CDR2 FQGNSA. There are 14 residues in the CDR3. DNA of the CDR3: TGTGCCAGCAGCTTAGGCGGGACTATTTTTCACCAGTACTTC. It specifies CASSLGGTIFHQYF. Complete variable domain (other parts from reference TRBV7-2 and TRBJ2-5): GAGVSQSPSNKVTEKGKDVELRCDPISGHTALYWYRQSLGQGLEFLIYFQGNSAPDKSGLPSDRFSAERTGGSVSTLTIQRTQQEDSAVYLCASSLGGTIFHQYFGPGTRLLVL.

This clonotype was counted only a few times. The DNA of the CDR3 is TGTGCCAGCAGGGAAAGCGGAACTAGCACAGATACGCAGTATTTT. The encoded protein is CASRESGTSTDTQYF. V gene TRBV7-3 combines with J gene TRBJ2-3, with a weak D call TRBD2 (5 bases). The germline gives CDR1 SGHTA, CDR2 FQGTGA. The CDR3 totals 15 residues. V lost 6 bases and J lost 0, with 13 bases in between.

The genes are TRBV6-1 and TRBJ1-4; 8 positions agree with TRBD1. With V trimmed by 6 bases and J by 6 bases, 9 bases remained unmatched. The CDR3 consists of 15 residues. CDR1 and CDR2 (germline): MNHNS, SASEGT. Written as DNA, the CDR3 is TGTGCCAGCAGCCTCGGACAGGGAAGAGATGAAAAACTGTTTTTT. It translates to CASSLGQGRDEKLFF.

This clonotype was seen ten or more times. The V call is TRBV25-1, the J call TRBJ2-7; 8 bases map to TRBD2. CDR3 length: 15 residues. The germline gives CDR1 MGHDK, CDR2 SYGVNS. J lost 3 bases, V lost 3 bases, and 7 bases had no gene match. CDR3 DNA: TGTGCCAGCAGTGAGACCGGGACTAGTATCTACGAGCAGTACTTC. Translating it yields CASSETGTSIYEQYF.